The 6 T cell receptor beta chains below come from one sample, sequenced in a study of control samples from healthy donors and cancer patients. The table came from immunoSEQ multiplex PCR; TCRdb's copy has only in-frame clones and leaves some out. Here the sample spans 70,000 to 90,000 clones, roughly 92% being singletons. The specimen sequenced was blood. These receptors all stem from a middle-aged woman in good health.

The rearrangement links TRBV6-5 to TRBJ2-1; TRBD2 agrees at 9 bases. CDR1 MNHEY and CDR2 SVGAGI come from the germline V gene. The CDR3 runs to 15 residues. Germline trimming cut 4 bases from V and 9 bases from J; bases unmatched to any gene: 10. The CDR3 coding sequence is TGTGCCAGCAGTTGGGAAGCGGGAGGAGTTGGTGAGCAGTTCTTC. Translating gives CASSWEAGGVGEQFF.

The chain joins TRBV9 to TRBJ1-2; D is undetermined. The CDR3 loop spans 13 amino acids. CDR1 and CDR2 from the germline V gene are SGDLS and YYNGEE. V was pared by 3 bases and J by 7 bases, with 13 bases between. This chain's CDR3 is CASSAEGWGGYTF. CDR3 nucleotides: TGTGCCAGCAGCGCCGAGGGATGGGGTGGCTACACCTTC. Using reference TRBV9 and TRBJ1-2 for the parts outside the CDR3, the full variable domain is DSGVTQTPKHLITATGQRVTLRCSPRSGDLSVYWYQQSLDQGLQFLIQYYNGEERAKGNILERFSAQQFPDLHSELNLSSLELGDSALYFCASSAEGWGGYTFGSGTRLTVV.

The J gene is TRBJ1-3, the V gene TRBV4-2, with D unclear. V lost 0 bases and J 0 bases, leaving 12 bases between the germline ends. This CDR3 has 17 amino acids. Per germline, CDR1 LGHNA and CDR2 YNFKEQ. CDR3 nucleotide sequence: TGTGCCAGCAGCCAAGATTCGGCGGGGTTCTCTGGAAACACCATATATTTT. This encodes CASSQDSAGFSGNTIYF.

V gene TRBV6-1 combines with J gene TRBJ1-3, with unresolved D. The germline V and J ends were trimmed by 0 bases and 0 bases, with 12 bases remaining between them. Germline CDR1 MNHNS, CDR2 SASEGT. This CDR3 has 17 residues. This CDR3 reads CASSEAGKGSSGNTIYF. CDR3 bases: TGTGCCAGCAGTGAAGCGGGAAAGGGAAGCTCTGGAAACACCATATATTTT.

The rearrangement links TRBV7-2 to TRBJ1-1; no firm D call. Germline V gene lookup returns CDR1 SGHTA and CDR2 FQGNSA. The CDR3 runs 13 residues. Trimming took 1 base from V and 2 from J, leaving 5 bases between them. The CDR3 is CASSLGQNTEAFF. The CDR3 DNA reads as TGTGCCAGCAGCTTAGGTCAAAACACTGAAGCTTTCTTT.

The chain combines TRBV2 with TRBJ2-7; D gene uncertain. The CDR3 covers 14 residues. Germline V gives CDR1 SNHLY, CDR2 FYNNEI. The germline V and J ends were trimmed by 1 base and 0 bases, with 7 bases remaining between them. The CDR3 loop is CASSEGPGSYEQYF. In nucleotides, the CDR3 is TGTGCCAGCAGTGAAGGCCCAGGCTCCTACGAGCAGTACTTC.